These 14 T cell receptor beta chains came from one sample sequenced in a study of T cell responses to AZD1222 COVID-19 vaccine. Here immunoSEQ multiplex PCR was the method, and the copy in TCRdb shows in-frame clones only, minus some. The sample shows tens of thousands of clones, 70% to 90% of them seen only once. The input for sequencing was peripheral blood, taken 28 days after the second AZD1222 dose. These receptors were obtained from an adult who received the AZD1222 COVID-19 vaccine.

This clone was detected a few times. This chain connects TRBV11-2 to TRBJ1-2; unclear D gene. The germline CDR1 and CDR2 sequences are SGHAT and FQNNGV. This CDR3 is 13 amino acids long. V was shortened by 0 bases and J by 8 bases, with 10 bases between the two germline ends. CDR3 nucleotides: TGTGCCAGCAGCTTAGATGGGCCGTCCGGCTACACCTTC. Encoded protein: CASSLDGPSGYTF. Variable domain in full (rest from reference TRBV11-2 and TRBJ1-2): EAGVAQSPRYKIIEKRQSVAFWCNPISGHATLYWYQQILGQGPKLLIQFQNNGVVDDSQLPKDRFSAERLKGVDSTLKIQPAKLEDSAVYLCASSLDGPSGYTFGSGTRLTVV.

The genes are TRBV7-9 and TRBJ2-3; no definite D call. Trimming removed 6 bases from V and 6 bases from J, with 4 bases in between. Germline CDR1 reads SEHNR; CDR2 reads FQNEAQ (reference sequence). The CDR3 extends over 10 amino acids. CDR3 sequence: CASSSDTQYF. The DNA of the CDR3 is TGTGCCAGCAGTTCGGATACGCAGTATTTT.

V is TRBV10-1 and J is TRBJ1-4, with no clear D. This CDR3 contains 13 residues. V was pared by 0 bases and J by 10 bases, with 9 bases between. Germline V lookup: CDR1 WNHNN, CDR2 SYGVQD (reference sequence). This CDR3 reads CASSESSSGKLFF. The CDR3 bases are TGCGCCAGCAGTGAGTCGTCAAGTGGAAAACTGTTTTTT.

V and J are TRBV6-5 and TRBJ1-5, with 8 bases matching TRBD1. Germline V gene data show CDR1 as MNHEY and CDR2 as SVGAGI. J lost 4 bases, V lost 7 bases, and 3 bases had no gene match. The CDR3 totals 13 residues. The CDR3 DNA reads TGTGCCAGCATTCAGGGGGCTAATCAGCCCCAGCATTTT. It codes for CASIQGANQPQHF.

This rearrangement joins TRBV7-2 to TRBJ2-7, with D perhaps assigned TRBD1 or TRBD2 (5 bases each). Germline values: CDR1 SGHTA, CDR2 FQGNSA. The CDR3 extends over 15 amino acids. V was trimmed by 6 bases and J by 4 bases, leaving 19 bases between them. CDR3: CASSYLSSGGYEQYF. Here the CDR3 DNA reads TGTGCCAGCAGTTACCTGTCGAGTGGGGGTTACGAGCAGTACTTC. Supplemented by reference TRBV7-2 and TRBJ2-7, the full variable domain reads GAGVSQSPSNKVTEKGKDVELRCDPISGHTALYWYRQSLGQGLEFLIYFQGNSAPDKSGLPSDRFSAERTGGSVSTLTIQRTQQEDSAVYLCASSYLSSGGYEQYFGPGTRLTVT.

V is TRBV6-2 or TRBV6-3 and J is TRBJ1-2; D call uncertain. Germline V gene data show CDR1 as MNHEY and CDR2 as SVGEGT. Between the trimmed V and J ends, which lost 0 bases and 8 bases, there was a span of 16 bases. There are 15 residues in the CDR3. This CDR3 reads CASSYSQQPAGGYTF. The CDR3 DNA reads as TGTGCCAGCAGTTACTCGCAACAGCCCGCAGGAGGCTACACCTTC.

The chain joins TRBV27 to TRBJ2-7; 10 bases fit TRBD1. The V gene's germline CDR1 is MNHEY and CDR2 SMNVEV (reference sequence). V lost 6 bases to trimming and J lost 2 bases; unmatched junction nucleotides: 1. This CDR3 is built from 13 residues. CDR3 DNA sequence: TGTGCCAGCAGAGGGACAGGGGCCTACGAGCAGTACGTC. Protein product: CASRGTGAYEQYV.

This chain uses TRBV5-4 with TRBJ2-3; unclear D gene. Germline CDR1 and CDR2: SGHNT and YYREEE (reference sequence). CDR3 length equals 18 residues. V shed 4 bases and J shed 0 bases, with 21 bases lying between them. DNA of the CDR3: TGTGCCAGCAGCCCTTTGGGCCGTAGAGATACTAGCACAGATACGCAGTATTTT. Translated: CASSPLGRRDTSTDTQYF.

V and J are TRBV7-8 and TRBJ2-2, with TRBD2 matching 10 bases. V shed 5 bases and J 8 bases; nucleotides not matched to a gene: 17. This CDR3 is 18 amino acids long. Germline CDR1 and CDR2: SGHVS and FQNEAQ. The CDR3: CASSKAGGPSIQSGELFF. CDR3 in DNA: TGTGCCAGCAGCAAAGCGGGGGGGCCCAGCATTCAGAGTGGGGAGCTGTTTTTT.

V is TRBV21-1 and J is TRBJ2-2; the table calls TRBD2, which could not be checked here. TRBV21-1 counts as a pseudogene. The CDR3 consists of 18 residues. CDR3: CASSKRGLAGGLTGELFF. CDR3 sequence (DNA): TGTGCCAGCAGCAAAAGGGGTCTAGCGGGAGGTCTCACCGGGGAGCTGTTTTTT.

This clone was recorded once. This sequence joins TRBV9 and TRBJ2-3; a weak D match, TRBD1 (5 bases). The germline CDR1 and CDR2 sequences are SGDLS and YYNGEE. V was trimmed by 0 bases and J by 6 bases, leaving 8 bases between them. This CDR3 region has 13 residues. The CDR3 is CASSVEGWDTQYF. CDR3 nucleotide sequence: TGTGCCAGCAGCGTAGAGGGGTGGGATACGCAGTATTTT.

This clone was observed once. This sequence joins TRBV27 and TRBJ2-1, with D tentatively TRBD2 (6 bases). Trimming removed 3 bases at V and 2 bases at J, with 8 bases between. Germline V CDR1 and CDR2: MNHEY, SMNVEV (reference sequence). CDR3 length: 14 amino acids. The CDR3 is CASSLEGTYNEQFF. The CDR3 DNA reads as TGTGCCAGCAGTTTGGAGGGAACCTACAATGAGCAGTTCTTC.

The chain combines TRBV12-5 with TRBJ1-1; D is unresolved. This CDR3 has 14 amino acids. CDR1 is LGHNT and CDR2 is FRNRAP in the germline V gene. V was pared by 6 bases and J by 6 bases, with 17 bases between. The CDR3 sequence is CASGIFPTESEAFF. DNA for the CDR3: TGTGCTAGTGGCATTTTCCCGACGGAGTCTGAAGCTTTCTTT.

The chain recombines TRBV19 with TRBJ2-7; TRBD2 matches at 8 bases. CDR3 size: 13 residues. Germline loops: CDR1 LNHDA, CDR2 SQIVND (reference sequence). The J segment lost 5 bases and the V segment lost 10 bases, leaving 10 bases of the junction unmatched. CDR3 loop: CATGSGGMDEQYF. In nucleotides, the CDR3 is TGTGCCACCGGGAGCGGGGGAATGGACGAGCAGTACTTC.